The 14 T cell receptor beta chains below come from one sample, sequenced in a study of neoadjuvant anti-PD-1 for oral cavity cancer. TCRdb's table, derived via immunoSEQ multiplex PCR, lists solely in-frame clones and lacks some. The sample shows 15,000 or so clones, around two thirds of them seen only once. The sample consisted of PBMCs, taken before nivolumab (anti-PD-1) treatment. The receptors shown here come from a person between 40 and 85 years old with oral cavity squamous cell carcinoma.

The chain combines TRBV9 with TRBJ1-5, with unresolved D. With 2 bases removed from V and 4 bases from J, the gap between germline ends came to 7 bases. In germline, CDR1 is SGDLS, CDR2 YYNGEE. This CDR3 is built from 13 residues. The CDR3 reads CASSVAGNQPQHF. Written as DNA, the CDR3 is TGTGCCAGCAGCGTCGCCGGGAATCAGCCCCAGCATTTT.

The chain couples TRBV7-9 to TRBJ2-7, with D perhaps assigned TRBD1 or TRBD2 (5 bases each). The germline V gene encodes CDR1 SEHNR and CDR2 FQNEAQ (reference sequence). The CDR3 runs to 15 residues. V lost 0 bases to trimming and J lost 7 bases, with 16 bases between them. CDR3 loop: CASSLAIVRGGEQYF. The CDR3 DNA reads TGTGCCAGCAGCTTAGCGATTGTCCGGGGCGGGGAGCAGTACTTC.

The chain uses TRBV10-3 and TRBJ1-2, with 7 nucleotides matching TRBD1. The CDR3 consists of 14 residues. Germline V gene data show CDR1 as ENHRY and CDR2 as SYGVKD. J lost 5 bases, V lost 5 bases, and 8 bases had no gene match. The CDR3: CAISQPTGSYGYTF. In DNA, the CDR3 is TGTGCCATCAGTCAACCGACAGGGAGTTATGGCTACACCTTC.

This chain connects TRBV6-6 to TRBJ2-7; possibly TRBD2 for D (6 bases). Germline V gene lookup returns CDR1 MNHNY and CDR2 SVGAGI (reference sequence). The CDR3 runs 16 residues. The V end lost 8 bases, the J end lost 3 bases, and 23 bases lay between the germline ends. CDR3 residues: CASRNFDGRTLYEQYF. The CDR3 region has the DNA TGTGCCAGCCGTAATTTTGATGGGAGGACCCTCTACGAGCAGTACTTC.

This chain links TRBV5-5 with TRBJ1-1, with D perhaps matching TRBD1 (5 bases). CDR1 and CDR2 from the germline V gene are SGHKS and YYEKEE (reference sequence). V dropped 4 bases and J dropped 4 bases, with 11 bases sitting between them. The CDR3 spans 13 residues. CDR3 protein: CASSLRRGTEAFF. The DNA of the CDR3 is TGTGCCAGCAGCCTGAGGAGGGGCACTGAAGCTTTCTTT.

Concerning this clone itself: A junction boundary mismatches the germline segment, possibly from a read error. The same CDR3 arises from other DNA sequences in this sample as well. The rearrangement joins TRBV7-2 to TRBJ1-1, with unresolved D. This CDR3 has 15 residues. The germline gives CDR1 SGHTA, CDR2 FQGNSA. The CDR3 DNA reads TGCGCCAGCAGCTTAAGGATCAATAGGAACACTGAAGCTTTCTTT. As protein: CASSLRINRNTEAFF.

V and J are TRBV10-3 and TRBJ2-7; D gene uncertain. The V and J ends lost 2 bases and 0 bases respectively, with 14 bases between them. This CDR3 comprises 16 residues. Germline CDR1 is ENHRY and CDR2 is SYGVKD. The CDR3: CAISELSASSSYEQYF. CDR3 bases: TGTGCCATCAGTGAGCTCTCCGCTTCTAGCTCCTACGAGCAGTACTTC.

The rearrangement joins TRBV6-5 to TRBJ2-2; 10 nucleotides line up with TRBD2. After removal of 6 bases from V and 6 bases from J, the junction contained 4 bases not matched to a gene. CDR3 length: 14 amino acids. The V gene's germline CDR1 is MNHEY and CDR2 SVGAGI. The CDR3 DNA sequence: TGTGCCAGCAGACAAGGACTAGCGGCCGGGGAGCTGTTTTTT. This encodes CASRQGLAAGELFF.

The rearrangement joins TRBV11-2 to TRBJ2-7; D perhaps matches TRBD1 (5 bases). CDR1 is SGHAT and CDR2 is FQNNGV in the germline V gene. The V and J ends lost 1 base and 6 bases respectively, with 13 bases between them. The CDR3 runs to 14 residues. The CDR3 sequence is CASSLVGFRVEQYF. CDR3 bases: TGTGCCAGCAGCTTAGTTGGTTTCAGGGTCGAGCAGTACTTC.

The chain has TRBV7-7 and TRBJ1-5; TRBD1 agrees at 7 bases. This CDR3 comprises 18 residues. Trimming removed 5 bases from V and 0 bases from J; junction bases left unmatched: 13. Germline lookup yields CDR1 SSHAT and CDR2 FNYEAQ (reference sequence). In DNA form, the CDR3 reads TGTGCCAGCAGCCCCCGGGACAGAATTACTTATAGCAATCAGCCCCAGCATTTT. It yields the protein CASSPRDRITYSNQPQHF.

The sample holds a few counts of this clone. CDR3 protein: CASSLSPLAGRNTGELFF. For the CDR3, the DNA is TGTGCCAGCAGCTTATCACCCTTAGCGGGGCGTAACACCGGGGAGCTGTTTTTT. The chain employs TRBV7-9 and TRBJ2-2, with 8 bases lining up with TRBD2. V gave up 2 bases and J gave up 2 bases; unmatched junction bases: 10. The CDR3 runs 18 residues. The germline V gene encodes CDR1 SEHNR and CDR2 FQNEAQ (reference sequence).

V is TRBV4-1 and J is TRBJ1-5; 8 nucleotides align to TRBD1. CDR1 and CDR2 (germline): MGHRA, YSYEKL. With 7 bases clipped from V and 2 bases from J, the junction kept 7 bases outside the gene matches. This CDR3 is 15 amino acids long. The CDR3 DNA is TGCGCCAGCACCCGGACAGGGTTAGGCAATCAGCCCCAGCATTTT. This translates into CASTRTGLGNQPQHF.

This clone appeared once. This sequence joins TRBV11-2 and TRBJ2-3; D gene unclear. Germline V gives CDR1 SGHAT, CDR2 FQNNGV. This CDR3 is 13 amino acids long. Trimming removed 3 bases from V and 0 bases from J, with 4 bases in between. The CDR3 loop reads CASSFSSTDTQYF. CDR3 coding DNA: TGTGCCAGCAGCTTTTCTAGCACAGATACGCAGTATTTT.

V and J are TRBV20-1 and TRBJ2-7; D is possibly TRBD2 (6 bases). Trimming pared 5 bases from V and 4 bases from J, leaving 9 bases between. CDR3 length equals 11 residues. The germline gives CDR1 DFQATT, CDR2 SNEGSKA (reference sequence). In nucleotides, the CDR3 is TGCAGTGCTGGTGCGGGATACGAGCAGTACTTC. This encodes CSAGAGYEQYF.